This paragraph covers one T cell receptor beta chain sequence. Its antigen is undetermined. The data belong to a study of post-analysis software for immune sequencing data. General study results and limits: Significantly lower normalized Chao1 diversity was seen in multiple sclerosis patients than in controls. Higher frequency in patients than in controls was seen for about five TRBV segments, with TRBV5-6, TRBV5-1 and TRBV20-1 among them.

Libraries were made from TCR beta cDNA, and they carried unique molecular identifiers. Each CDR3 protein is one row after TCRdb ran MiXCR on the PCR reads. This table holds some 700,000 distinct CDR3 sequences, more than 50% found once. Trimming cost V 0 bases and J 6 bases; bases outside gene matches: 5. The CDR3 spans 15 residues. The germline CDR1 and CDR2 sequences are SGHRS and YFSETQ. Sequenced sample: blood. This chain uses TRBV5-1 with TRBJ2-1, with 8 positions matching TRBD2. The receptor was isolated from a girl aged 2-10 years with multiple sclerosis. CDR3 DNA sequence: TGCGCCAGCAGCTTGGGGCGGGAGGATGCCAATGAGCAGTTCTTC. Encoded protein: CASSLGREDANEQFF. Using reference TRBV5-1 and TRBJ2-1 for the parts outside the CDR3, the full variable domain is KAGVTQTPRYLIKTRGQQVTLSCSPISGHRSVSWYQQTPGQGLQFLFEYFSETQRNKGNFPGRFSGRQFSNSRSEMNVSTLELGDSALYLCASSLGREDANEQFFGPGTRLTVL.